The 12 T cell receptor beta chains reported below all come from one sample, sequenced in a study of cytomegalovirus exposure and HLA in healthy donors. The PCR employed 60 Vbeta primers together with 13 Jbeta primers. Method: immunoSEQ multiplex PCR; TCRdb's copy keeps in-frame clones and lacks some. This sample's table has 100,000 or so clones. The sample taken for sequencing was PBMCs. The receptors come from a woman aged 30 to 39 in good health and CMV-seronegative.

The rearrangement joins TRBV19 to TRBJ1-1, with D tentatively TRBD1 (5 bases). Germline lookup yields CDR1 LNHDA and CDR2 SQIVND (reference sequence). This CDR3 has 14 amino acids. Trimming removed 5 bases at V and 6 bases at J, with 16 bases between. The CDR3 nucleotides are TGTGCCAGTAGTCCCCGTGTCGAAGGGGCTGAAGCTTTCTTT. Protein: CASSPRVEGAEAFF.

V is TRBV7-6 and J is TRBJ2-7; 9 bases are a match to TRBD2. This CDR3 is 17 amino acids long. Per germline, CDR1 SGHVS and CDR2 FNYEAQ. V lost 1 base to trimming and J lost 2 bases; unmatched junction nucleotides: 9. The CDR3 bases are TGTGCCAGCAGCTTAGATGGGACGGCTAGCGGGGCCTACGAGCAGTACTTC. Translated, it gives CASSLDGTASGAYEQYF.

This rearrangement joins TRBV9 to TRBJ2-1, with D tentatively TRBD2 (6 bases). This CDR3 region has 14 residues. V dropped 3 bases and J dropped 5 bases, with 12 bases sitting between them. From germline, CDR1 is SGDLS and CDR2 YYNGEE. CDR3 amino acids: CASSGWGDHNEQFF. The CDR3 DNA reads as TGTGCCAGCAGCGGATGGGGGGACCACAATGAGCAGTTCTTC.

CDR3 loop: CASSPSRSRADGRTNEKLFF. The CDR3 DNA reads TGTGCCAGCAGCCCATCAAGGTCCAGGGCCGACGGAAGAACTAATGAAAAACTGTTTTTT. The gene calls are TRBV5-5 and TRBJ1-4; D is possibly TRBD1 (5 bases). Trimming cost V 4 bases and J 1 base, with 26 bases left between them. Per the germline V gene, CDR1 is SGHKS and CDR2 is YYEKEE (reference sequence). The CDR3 contains 20 residues. The entire variable domain, with the rest obtained from reference TRBV5-5 and TRBJ1-4, is as follows: DAGVTQSPTHLIKTRGQQVTLRCSPISGHKSVSWYQQVLGQGPQFIFQYYEKEERGRGNFPDRFSARQFPNYSSELNVNALLLGDSALYLCASSPSRSRADGRTNEKLFFGSGTQLSVL.

The V call is TRBV29-1, the J call TRBJ1-2, with unresolved D. Trimming pared 1 base from V and 4 bases from J, leaving 22 bases between. The germline V gene has CDR1 SQVTM and CDR2 ANQGSEA. This CDR3 is built from 17 residues. The CDR3: CSVEVAGGLDFPYGYTF. The CDR3 DNA sequence: TGCAGCGTTGAAGTCGCGGGCGGACTGGACTTTCCCTATGGCTACACCTTC.

The chain employs TRBV10-1 and TRBJ2-5; 11 bases agree with TRBD2. The CDR3 totals 16 residues. V trimming: 5 bases; J trimming: 2 bases; junction bases outside the gene matches: 7. CDR1 is WNHNN and CDR2 is SYGVQD in the germline V gene (reference sequence). The CDR3 here is CASSRLAGGGQETQYF. Here the CDR3 DNA reads TGCGCCAGCAGTAGGCTAGCGGGAGGAGGGCAAGAGACCCAGTACTTC.

The chain combines TRBV5-6 with TRBJ2-4, with 11 bases identical to TRBD1. Germline trimming cut 0 bases from V and 0 bases from J; bases unmatched to any gene: 8. The CDR3 is 19 residues long. Germline V gene sequence: CDR1 SGHDT, CDR2 YYEEEE. The CDR3 DNA reads TGTGCCAGCAGCTTGGCCTGGGACAGGGGGAGAGGAGCCAAAAACATTCAGTACTTC. It yields the protein CASSLAWDRGRGAKNIQYF.

The chain joins TRBV5-4 to TRBJ2-5; a possible D gene is TRBD1 (6 bases). CDR1 is SGHNT and CDR2 is YYREEE in the germline V gene (reference sequence). The length of the CDR3 is 14 residues. With 2 bases removed from V and 3 bases from J, the gap between germline ends came to 11 bases. The chain's CDR3 is CASSFFQGKETQYF. In nucleotides, the CDR3 is TGTGCCAGCAGCTTCTTCCAGGGGAAAGAGACCCAGTACTTC.

The V gene is TRBV11-2, the J gene TRBJ2-1; 8 nucleotides align to TRBD2. The CDR3 is made up of 13 amino acids. CDR1 is SGHAT and CDR2 is FQNNGV in the germline V gene. V dropped 11 bases and J dropped 4; count of bases not matched to a gene: 7. The CDR3 spells CARRGGMYNEQFF. The CDR3 DNA reads as TGTGCCCGGCGCGGGGGGATGTACAATGAGCAGTTCTTC.

J is TRBJ2-2 and V is TRBV7-3, with D perhaps TRBD1 (6 bases). With 5 bases removed from V and 8 bases from J, the gap between germline ends came to 12 bases. Germline V gene sequence: CDR1 SGHTA, CDR2 FQGTGA. The CDR3 is 13 residues long. The CDR3 spells CASSPRTGGELFF. DNA for the CDR3: TGTGCCAGCAGCCCCCGAACAGGGGGGGAGCTGTTTTTT. The whole variable domain, remainder taken from reference TRBV7-3 and TRBJ2-2, is GAGVSQTPSNKVTEKGKYVELRCDPISGHTALYWYRQSLGQGPEFLIYFQGTGAADDSGLPNDRFFAVRPEGSVSTLKIQRTERGDSAVYLCASSPRTGGELFFGEGSRLTVL.

The chain combines TRBV2 with TRBJ1-5; TRBD1 matches 8 bases. CDR1 SNHLY and CDR2 FYNNEI come from the germline V gene. The junction had 8 bases not matched to a gene; V was cut back by 7 bases and J by 6 bases. The CDR3 runs 14 residues. The CDR3 region is CASTEDRGGQPQHF. Here the CDR3 DNA reads TGTGCCAGCACCGAAGACAGGGGCGGTCAGCCCCAGCATTTT.

V usage is TRBV7-2 and J usage is TRBJ1-5; D unresolved. The CDR3 runs to 14 residues. Trimming left V 5 bases short and J 3 bases short, with 11 bases between. Germline V CDR1 and CDR2: SGHTA, FQGNSA. CDR3 sequence: CASSPSSYNQPQHF. Here the CDR3 DNA reads TGTGCCAGCAGCCCTAGTTCTTACAATCAGCCCCAGCATTTT.